These 17 T cell receptor beta chains were all obtained from the same sample, sequenced in a study of cytomegalovirus exposure and HLA in healthy donors. PCR primers comprised 60 Vbeta and 13 Jbeta primers. Clones were read by immunoSEQ multiplex PCR, and TCRdb kept only the in-frame ones, dropping some. Of 98,000 or so clones in the sample, about 80% are singletons; the top ten hold over 15%. Sequencing input: PBMCs. The receptors were gathered from a man aged 60 to 69 in good health and CMV-seropositive.

This clone appeared once. The chain uses TRBV5-1 and TRBJ2-7; tentative D call: TRBD1 (6 bases). CDR3 length: 15 amino acids. Germline loops: CDR1 SGHRS, CDR2 YFSETQ. V lost 0 bases and J lost 5, with 15 bases in between. The CDR3 sequence is CASSLEPSRQDEQYF. DNA of the CDR3: TGCGCCAGCAGCTTGGAACCGTCACGACAGGACGAGCAGTACTTC.

As DNA, the CDR3 is TGTGCCAGCAGCCAAGAGCGACTTTCCAATTCACCCCTCCACTTT. Its protein is CASSQERLSNSPLHF. The chain has TRBV4-2 and TRBJ1-6; unclear D gene. The germline gives CDR1 LGHNA, CDR2 YNFKEQ. V was cut by 0 bases and J by 7 bases, with 10 bases left in between. The CDR3 loop spans 15 amino acids.

The rearrangement links TRBV4-2 to TRBJ2-5; no definite D call. Germline assignment: CDR1 LGHNA and CDR2 YNFKEQ. This CDR3 comprises 16 residues. V lost 0 bases and J 2 bases, leaving 13 bases between the germline ends. The CDR3 protein is CASSQELVGWQETQYF. CDR3 nucleotides: TGTGCCAGCAGCCAAGAGCTAGTCGGTTGGCAAGAGACCCAGTACTTC.

This clone has just a few counts. The J gene is TRBJ1-1, the V gene TRBV6-1; possibly TRBD1 for D (6 bases). The CDR3 runs to 17 residues. V was pared by 3 bases and J by 1 base, with 18 bases between. Per germline, CDR1 MNHNS and CDR2 SASEGT. The CDR3 sequence is CASSESIQGRGNTEAFF. The CDR3 DNA sequence: TGTGCCAGCAGTGAGTCGATACAGGGAAGGGGGAACACTGAAGCTTTCTTT.

The J gene is TRBJ1-5, the V gene TRBV28; tentative D call: TRBD1 (5 bases). Between the trimmed V and J ends, which lost 2 bases and 4 bases, there was a span of 9 bases. From germline, CDR1 is MDHEN and CDR2 SYDVKM. CDR3 size: 14 residues. The CDR3 bases are TGTGCCAGCAGTTTAGGGGACTCTAATCAGCCCCAGCATTTT. This gives the protein CASSLGDSNQPQHF.

The CDR3 loop is CATAGLAGDTQYF. In DNA, the CDR3 is TGTGCCACCGCCGGACTAGCGGGGGATACGCAGTATTTT. The genes are TRBV10-3 and TRBJ2-3; the match to TRBD2 covers 12 bases. CDR1 and CDR2 (germline): ENHRY, SYGVKD. Unmatched junction bases numbered 5, after V lost 10 bases and J lost 6 bases. The CDR3 totals 13 residues.

This chain joins TRBV7-9 and TRBJ2-7, with 7 bases aligning to TRBD2. The CDR3 spans 14 residues. Germline values: CDR1 SEHNR, CDR2 FQNEAQ (reference sequence). Trimming removed 5 bases from V and 3 bases from J; junction bases left unmatched: 7. DNA of the CDR3: TGTGCCAGCAGCCAAAGCGGGGACCTCTACGAGCAGTACTTC. Amino acid sequence: CASSQSGDLYEQYF.

The rearrangement links TRBV25-1 to TRBJ1-1; D gene ambiguous. This CDR3 comprises 15 residues. Germline lookup yields CDR1 MGHDK and CDR2 SYGVNS. Trimming left V 5 bases short and J 1 base short, with 14 bases between. The CDR3 sequence: CASSTNFRENTEAFF. CDR3 nucleotides: TGTGCCAGCAGTACCAACTTCCGGGAGAACACTGAAGCTTTCTTT.

The chain couples TRBV13 to TRBJ2-3; the match to TRBD2 covers 9 bases. The V gene end was trimmed by 5 bases and the J gene end by 3 bases; junction bases not matched to a gene: 3. CDR1 PRHDT and CDR2 FYEKMQ come from the germline V gene (reference sequence). The CDR3 covers 14 residues. This chain's CDR3 is CASSPSGETDTQYF. CDR3 coding DNA: TGTGCCAGCAGCCCTAGCGGGGAGACAGATACGCAGTATTTT.

The chain recombines TRBV7-2 with TRBJ2-3; TRBD2 might be the D (6 bases). CDR1 is SGHTA and CDR2 is FQGNSA in the germline V gene. The CDR3 length is 16 residues. V lost 3 bases to trimming and J lost 6 bases, with 19 bases between them. CDR3 sequence: CASSFSGFGTRDTQYF. The CDR3 nucleotides read TGTGCCAGCAGCTTTAGCGGTTTCGGGACGCGGGATACGCAGTATTTT.

This chain connects TRBV4-1 to TRBJ1-3; 7 positions agree with TRBD1. The CDR3 contains 21 residues. The V gene's germline CDR1 is MGHRA and CDR2 YSYEKL. V dropped 0 bases and J dropped 0; count of bases not matched to a gene: 17. In nucleotides, the CDR3 is TGCGCCAGCAGCCAAGATGGGCCCCCTGACAGGGCAGAGAACTCTGGAAACACCATATATTTT. It yields the protein CASSQDGPPDRAENSGNTIYF.

This clone appeared a single time. The V and J genes are TRBV7-2 and TRBJ1-1, with 7 bases lining up with TRBD1. Germline V gives CDR1 SGHTA, CDR2 FQGNSA. The trim removed 5 bases at V and 6 bases at J, leaving 6 bases unmatched. The CDR3 has 13 residues. The CDR3 DNA is TGTGCCAGCAGCAGACAGGGAAGGGCTGAAGCTTTCTTT. The encoded protein is CASSRQGRAEAFF.

A remark on this clone: This likely comes from a read error, as the CDR3 has no conserved phenylalanine or tryptophan at its end. V is TRBV7-3 and J is TRBJ2-7; D is possibly TRBD1 (6 bases). CDR3 length equals 15 residues. The V end lost 5 bases, the J end lost 2 bases, and 16 bases lay between the germline ends. Germline values: CDR1 SGHTA, CDR2 FQGTGA. The CDR3 DNA follows: TGTGCCAGCAGCGCCCAACAGGGAGTTGCCTACGAGCAGTACCTC. Protein: CASSAQQGVAYEQYL.

CDR3 in amino acids: CASSLAQGQGAGGYTF. The CDR3 DNA reads as TGTGCCAGCAGCTTAGCGCAGGGGCAGGGGGCGGGAGGCTACACCTTC. V gene TRBV7-2 combines with J gene TRBJ1-2; the match to TRBD1 covers 8 bases. This CDR3 has 16 amino acids. CDR1 and CDR2 (germline): SGHTA, FQGNSA. The trim removed 0 bases at V and 8 bases at J, leaving 11 bases unmatched.

V and J are TRBV9 and TRBJ2-2; D gene ambiguous. Trimming stripped 0 bases from V and 2 bases from J, with 8 bases between. From germline, CDR1 is SGDLS and CDR2 YYNGEE. This CDR3 comprises 15 residues. The CDR3 is CASSVDGRNTGELFF. In nucleotides, the CDR3 is TGTGCCAGCAGCGTAGATGGTAGAAACACCGGGGAGCTGTTTTTT.

The chain links TRBV7-8 to TRBJ1-2, with D unresolved. V was clipped by 5 bases and J by 2 bases, with 9 bases between them. Germline-derived CDR1 and CDR2 are SGHVS and FQNEAQ. The CDR3 sequence is 13 residues long. The chain's CDR3 is CASSRGGNYGYTF. CDR3 nucleotides: TGTGCCAGCAGCCGAGGTGGGAACTATGGCTACACCTTC.

This clone showed up just once. The genes are TRBV5-1 and TRBJ1-2; 7 nucleotides line up with TRBD1. CDR1 SGHRS and CDR2 YFSETQ come from the germline V gene. This CDR3 contains 12 residues. V was pared by 2 bases and J by 7 bases, with 2 bases of the junction left unmatched. CDR3 sequence: CASSFQGVGYTF. The CDR3 nucleotides are TGCGCCAGCAGCTTTCAGGGGGTTGGCTACACCTTC.